The clone carrying this T cell receptor (beta chain) has at least ten counts. These data belong to a study of T cells in Graves' hyperthyroidism and ophthalmopathy. The investigators amplified TCR beta CDR3 regions from RNA transcripts. First-round RT-PCR targeting the TCR CDR3 was performed with the HTBI primer set. TCRdb passed the multiplex PCR reads through MiXCR, listing each CDR3 protein once. The table has approximately 700,000 distinct CDR3 sequences, over 15% seen once. Deletions cut 0 bases from V and 5 bases from J, with 10 bases between. Germline V gives CDR1 DFQATT, CDR2 SNEGSKA (reference sequence). The CDR3 totals 13 residues.

The source is a man aged 18 to 35 with Graves' hyperthyroidism. Sequencing was done on a sample of blood. The chain recombines TRBV20-1 with TRBJ2-5; weak D call: TRBD2 (5 bases). The CDR3 loop reads CSARDGRGETQYF. In DNA form, the CDR3 reads TGCAGTGCTAGAGACGGCCGAGGGGAGACCCAGTACTTC.